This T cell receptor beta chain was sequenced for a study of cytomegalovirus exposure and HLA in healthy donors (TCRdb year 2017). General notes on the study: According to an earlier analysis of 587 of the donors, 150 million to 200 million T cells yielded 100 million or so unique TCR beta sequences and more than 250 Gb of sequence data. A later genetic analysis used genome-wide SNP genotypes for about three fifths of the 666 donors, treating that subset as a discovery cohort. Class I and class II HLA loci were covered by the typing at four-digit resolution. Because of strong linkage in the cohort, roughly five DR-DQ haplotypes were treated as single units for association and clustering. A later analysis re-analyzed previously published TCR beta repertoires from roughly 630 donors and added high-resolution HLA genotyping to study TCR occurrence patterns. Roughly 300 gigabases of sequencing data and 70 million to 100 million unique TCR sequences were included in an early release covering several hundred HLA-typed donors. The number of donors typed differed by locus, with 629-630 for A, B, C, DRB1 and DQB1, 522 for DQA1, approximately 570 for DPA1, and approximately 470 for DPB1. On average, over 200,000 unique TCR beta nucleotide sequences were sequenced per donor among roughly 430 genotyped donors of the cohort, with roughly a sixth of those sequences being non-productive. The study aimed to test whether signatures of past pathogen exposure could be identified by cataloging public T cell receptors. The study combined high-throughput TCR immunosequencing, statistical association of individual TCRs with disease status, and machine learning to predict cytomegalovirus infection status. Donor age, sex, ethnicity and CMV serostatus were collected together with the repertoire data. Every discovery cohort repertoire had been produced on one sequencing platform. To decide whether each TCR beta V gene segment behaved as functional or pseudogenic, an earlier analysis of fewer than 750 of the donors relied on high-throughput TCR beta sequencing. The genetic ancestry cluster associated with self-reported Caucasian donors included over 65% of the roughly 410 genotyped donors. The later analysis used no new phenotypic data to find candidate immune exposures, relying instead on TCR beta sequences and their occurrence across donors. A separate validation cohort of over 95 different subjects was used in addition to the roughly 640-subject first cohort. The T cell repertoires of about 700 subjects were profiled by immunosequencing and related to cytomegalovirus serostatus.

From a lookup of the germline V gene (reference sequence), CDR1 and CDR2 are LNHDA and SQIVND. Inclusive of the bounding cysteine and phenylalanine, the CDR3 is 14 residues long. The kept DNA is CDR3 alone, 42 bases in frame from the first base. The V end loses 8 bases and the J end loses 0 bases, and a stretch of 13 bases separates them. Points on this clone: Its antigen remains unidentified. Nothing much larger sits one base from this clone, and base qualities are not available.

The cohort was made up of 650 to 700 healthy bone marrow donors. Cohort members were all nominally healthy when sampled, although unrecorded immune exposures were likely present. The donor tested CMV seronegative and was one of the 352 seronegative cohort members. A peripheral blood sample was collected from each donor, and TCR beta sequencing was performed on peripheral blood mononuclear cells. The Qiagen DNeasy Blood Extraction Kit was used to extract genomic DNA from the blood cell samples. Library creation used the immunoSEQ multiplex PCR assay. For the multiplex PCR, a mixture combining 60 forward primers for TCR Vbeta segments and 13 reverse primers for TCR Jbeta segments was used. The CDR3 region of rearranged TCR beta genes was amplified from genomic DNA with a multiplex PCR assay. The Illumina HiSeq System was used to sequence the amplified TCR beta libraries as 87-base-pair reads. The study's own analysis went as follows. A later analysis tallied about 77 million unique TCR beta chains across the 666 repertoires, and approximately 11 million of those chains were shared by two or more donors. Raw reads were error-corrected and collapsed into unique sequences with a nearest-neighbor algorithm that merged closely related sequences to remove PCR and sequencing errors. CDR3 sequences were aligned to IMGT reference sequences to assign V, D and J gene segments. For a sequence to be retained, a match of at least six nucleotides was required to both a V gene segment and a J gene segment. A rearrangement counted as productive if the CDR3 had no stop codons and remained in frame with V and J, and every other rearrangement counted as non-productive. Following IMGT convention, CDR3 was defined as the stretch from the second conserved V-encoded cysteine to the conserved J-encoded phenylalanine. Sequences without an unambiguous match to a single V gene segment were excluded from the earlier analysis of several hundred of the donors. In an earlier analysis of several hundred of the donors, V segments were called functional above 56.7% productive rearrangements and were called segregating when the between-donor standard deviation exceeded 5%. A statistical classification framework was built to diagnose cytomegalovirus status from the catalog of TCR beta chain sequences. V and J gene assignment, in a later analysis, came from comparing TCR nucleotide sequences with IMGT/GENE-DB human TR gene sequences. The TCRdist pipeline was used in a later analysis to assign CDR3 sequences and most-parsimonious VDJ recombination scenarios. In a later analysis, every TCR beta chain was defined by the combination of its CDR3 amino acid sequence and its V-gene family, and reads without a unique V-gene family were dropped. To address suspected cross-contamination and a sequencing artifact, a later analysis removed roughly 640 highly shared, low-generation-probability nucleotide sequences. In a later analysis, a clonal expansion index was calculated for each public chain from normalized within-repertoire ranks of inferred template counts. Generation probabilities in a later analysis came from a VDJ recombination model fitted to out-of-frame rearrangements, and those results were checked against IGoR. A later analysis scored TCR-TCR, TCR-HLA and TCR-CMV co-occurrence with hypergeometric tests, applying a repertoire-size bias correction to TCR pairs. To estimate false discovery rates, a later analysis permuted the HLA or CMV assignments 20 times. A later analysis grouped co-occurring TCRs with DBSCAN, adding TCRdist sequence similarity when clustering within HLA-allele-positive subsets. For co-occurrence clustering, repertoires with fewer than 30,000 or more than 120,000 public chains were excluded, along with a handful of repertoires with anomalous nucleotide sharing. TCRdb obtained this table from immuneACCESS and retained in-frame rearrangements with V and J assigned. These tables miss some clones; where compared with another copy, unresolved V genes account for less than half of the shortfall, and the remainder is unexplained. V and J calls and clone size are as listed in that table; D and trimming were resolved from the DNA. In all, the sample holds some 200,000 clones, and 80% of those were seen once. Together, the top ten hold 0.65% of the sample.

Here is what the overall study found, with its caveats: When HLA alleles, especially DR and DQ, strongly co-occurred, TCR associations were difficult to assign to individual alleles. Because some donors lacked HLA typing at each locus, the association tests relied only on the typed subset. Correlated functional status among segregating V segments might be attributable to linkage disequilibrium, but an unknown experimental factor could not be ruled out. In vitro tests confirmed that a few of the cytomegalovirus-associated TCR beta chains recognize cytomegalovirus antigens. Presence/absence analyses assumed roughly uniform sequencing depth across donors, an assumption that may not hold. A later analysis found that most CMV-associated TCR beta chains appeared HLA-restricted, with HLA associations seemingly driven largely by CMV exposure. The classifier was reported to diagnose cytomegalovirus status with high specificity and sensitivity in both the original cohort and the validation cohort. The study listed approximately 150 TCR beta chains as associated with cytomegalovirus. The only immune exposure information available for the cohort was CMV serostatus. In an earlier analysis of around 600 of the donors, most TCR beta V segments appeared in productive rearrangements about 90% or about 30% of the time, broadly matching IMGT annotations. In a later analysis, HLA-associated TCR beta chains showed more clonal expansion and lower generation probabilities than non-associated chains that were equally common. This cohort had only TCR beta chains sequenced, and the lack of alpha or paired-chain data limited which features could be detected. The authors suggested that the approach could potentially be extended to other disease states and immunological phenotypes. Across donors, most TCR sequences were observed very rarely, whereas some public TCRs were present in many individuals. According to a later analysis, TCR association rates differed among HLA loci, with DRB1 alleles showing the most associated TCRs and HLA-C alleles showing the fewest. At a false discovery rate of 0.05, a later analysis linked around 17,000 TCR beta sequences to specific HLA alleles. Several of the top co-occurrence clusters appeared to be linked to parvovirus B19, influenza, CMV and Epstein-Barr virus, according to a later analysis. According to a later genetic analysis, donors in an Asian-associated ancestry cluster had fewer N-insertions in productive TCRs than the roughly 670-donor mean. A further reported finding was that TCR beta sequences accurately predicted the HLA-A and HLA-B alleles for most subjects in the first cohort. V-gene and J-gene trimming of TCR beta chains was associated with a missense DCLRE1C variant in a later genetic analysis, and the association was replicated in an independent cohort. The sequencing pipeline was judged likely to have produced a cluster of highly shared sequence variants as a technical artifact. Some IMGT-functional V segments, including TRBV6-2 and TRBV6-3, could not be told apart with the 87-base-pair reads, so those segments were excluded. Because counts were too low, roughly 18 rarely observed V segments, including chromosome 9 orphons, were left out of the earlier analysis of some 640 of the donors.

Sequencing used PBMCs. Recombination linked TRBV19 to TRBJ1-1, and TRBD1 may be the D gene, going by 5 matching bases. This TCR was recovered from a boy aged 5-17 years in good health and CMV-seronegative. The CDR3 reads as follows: CASAPGPMNTEAFF. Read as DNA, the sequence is TGTGCCAGTGCACCAGGGCCGATGAACACTGAAGCTTTCTTT.